This TCR beta chain stems from a study of shared clonotypes between healthy human individuals. Whole-study findings and limits: Four donors held roughly 5% of naive CD4 clonotypes in common.

Naive CD8 cells lacked CD45RO and underwent positive selection for CCR7, leaving out terminally differentiated effector memory CD45RA+ cells. The study ran the assay at deep level. Replicate PCRs from sorted subsets contained about 0.2 ug DNA, which is 29,000 or so T cell genomes. Produced via immunoSEQ multiplex PCR; TCRdb's table is partial and in-frame only. The sample lists 1.5 million to 2.5 million clones; around 96% were seen once. In the case of this clone: Its matching antigen is unknown.

Germline V gene sequence: CDR1 SEHNR, CDR2 FQNEAQ (reference sequence). CDR3 length: 18 amino acids. After removal of 3 bases from V and 0 bases from J, the junction contained 14 bases not matched to a gene. This clonotype was sampled from a young man in good health. The chain joins TRBV7-9 to TRBJ2-7, with TRBD2 identical over 7 bases. The sample was naive CD8+ T cells sorted from blood. CDR3: CASSFLVIGTTSSYEQYF. CDR3 sequence (DNA): TGTGCCAGCAGCTTCTTAGTAATCGGGACTACCTCCTCCTACGAGCAGTACTTC.